These T cell receptor beta chains were read from a single sample in a study of cytomegalovirus exposure and HLA in healthy donors. Data came from immunoSEQ multiplex PCR; TCRdb stores just in-frame clones and leaves some out. Counted here are 150,000 to 190,000 clones, approximately 81% occurring once; the ten biggest clones make up around 1.5%. The sequenced material came from PBMCs. Receptors originate from a man younger than 35 in good health and CMV-seronegative. CDR3s include the opening cysteine and the closing phenylalanine or tryptophan. D genes are given only for firm matches. For some rows the clone size is stated as once, few or many, or as a class when expanded; others skip it.

j_call d_call clone_size v_call cdr3_aa cdr3_nt
TRBJ2-7 . . TRBV7-2 CASSSSSAYSYEQYF TGTGCCAGCAGCTCCTCGAGTGCGTACTCCTACGAGCAGTACTTC
TRBJ2-1 . . TRBV5-1 CASSLGTPDNEQFF TGCGCCAGCAGCCTCGGGACTCCAGACAATGAGCAGTTCTTC
TRBJ2-7 . . TRBV5-4 CASSLNPAVPYEQYF TGTGCCAGCAGCTTAAACCCAGCGGTTCCCTACGAGCAGTACTTC
TRBJ2-7 . . TRBV15 CATSRARRDDRREQYF TGTGCCACCAGCAGGGCCCGTAGGGACGACAGGCGGGAGCAGTACTTC
TRBJ1-3 . . TRBV7-9 CASSSSGGAGNTIYF TGTGCCAGCAGCTCCTCGGGAGGGGCTGGAAACACCATATATTTT
TRBJ2-5 TRBD2 . TRBV4-2 CASSRGEGLEVETQYF TGTGCCAGCAGCCGGGGGGAGGGACTAGAGGTAGAGACCCAGTACTTC
TRBJ1-5 . . TRBV2 CASSAETSNQPQHF TGTGCCAGCAGTGCAGAAACAAGCAATCAGCCCCAGCATTTT
TRBJ2-7 TRBD1 . TRBV9 CASSPHPAGQGLYEQYF TGTGCCAGCAGCCCCCATCCCGCGGGACAGGGTCTTTACGAGCAGTACTTC
TRBJ1-6 TRBD1 . TRBV4-1 CASSRGTALSYNSPLHF TGCGCCAGCAGCCGAGGGACAGCCCTCTCCTATAATTCACCCCTCCACTTT
TRBJ2-3 . few TRBV27 CASRPGGGQGGDTQYF TGTGCCAGCAGACCCGGGGGGGGACAGGGCGGAGATACGCAGTATTTT
TRBJ2-1 . . TRBV14 CASSPGSIYNEQFF TGTGCCAGCAGCCCGGGATCTATCTACAATGAGCAGTTCTTC
TRBJ1-2 TRBD1 . TRBV7-2 CASSQGAGYGYTF TGTGCCAGCAGCCAGGGGGCAGGCTATGGCTACACCTTC
TRBJ1-2 . once TRBV28 CASSPNLRGGYTF TGTGCCAGCAGTCCTAATCTCAGGGGAGGCTACACCTTC
TRBJ2-1 . . TRBV28 CASSPRGMGSYNEQFF TGTGCCAGCAGTCCTCGAGGGATGGGCTCCTACAATGAGCAGTTCTTC
TRBJ1-2 . . TRBV4-3 CASSPPTGEGYTF TGCGCCAGCAGCCCCCCGACAGGTGAGGGCTACACCTTC
TRBJ2-7 TRBD2 . TRBV19 CASTGTSGSSYEQYF TGTGCCAGTACCGGGACTAGCGGGAGTTCCTACGAGCAGTACTTC
TRBJ2-2 TRBD2 . TRBV5-1 CASSLLTGGNGELFF TGCGCCAGCAGCTTGTTAACGGGAGGGAACGGGGAGCTGTTTTTT
TRBJ1-3 . . TRBV14 CASSREGNTIYF TGTGCCAGCAGCCGGGAGGGAAACACCATATATTTT
TRBJ2-1 TRBD2 . TRBV5-1 CASSLAASGGYNEQFF TGCGCCAGCAGCTTGGCGGCTAGCGGAGGTTACAATGAGCAGTTCTTC
TRBJ2-7 TRBD2 . TRBV28 CASSPSGRAYEQYF TGTGCCAGCAGCCCCAGCGGGAGGGCGTACGAGCAGTACTTC
TRBJ2-5 TRBD2 . TRBV7-2 CASSPRRVAGEETQYF TGTGCCAGCAGCCCAAGGCGGGTAGCGGGAGAGGAGACCCAGTACTTC
TRBJ1-5 . . TRBV18 CASSPRTEDQPQHF TGTGCCAGCTCACCACGGACAGAAGATCAGCCCCAGCATTTT
TRBJ2-7 . . TRBV28 CASSLSHEQYF TGTGCCAGCAGTTTATCTCACGAGCAGTACTTC
TRBJ2-1 . . TRBV7-2 CASSLQRRVYNEQFF TGTGCCAGCAGCTTGCAACGCCGGGTCTACAATGAGCAGTTCTTC
TRBJ1-1 . . TRBV19 CASSPTVYLGMAAFF TGTGCCAGTAGTCCGACCGTATACCTCGGGATGGCCGCTTTCTTT
TRBJ2-7 TRBD1 . TRBV28 CASSPTGGRYEQYF TGTGCCAGCAGTCCGACAGGGGGCCGGTACGAGCAGTACTTC
TRBJ2-7 TRBD2 . TRBV18 CASSPLTSGEQYF TGTGCCAGCTCACCACTAACTAGCGGCGAGCAGTACTTC
TRBJ2-7 TRBD2 . TRBV11-2 CASSSRTSGRVHEQYF TGTGCCAGCAGCTCCCGGACTAGCGGGAGGGTTCACGAGCAGTACTTC
TRBJ2-7 TRBD2 . TRBV10-1 CASSESGASGEQYF TGCGCCAGCAGTGAGTCAGGGGCTAGCGGCGAGCAGTACTTC
TRBJ2-4 TRBD2 few TRBV7-2 CASSPQPTGGVLAKNIQYF TGTGCCAGCAGCCCGCAGCCGACGGGGGGGGTTTTAGCCAAAAACATTCAGTACTTC
TRBJ2-7 . . TRBV19 CASSIEDRAYEQYF TGTGCCAGTAGTATAGAGGACAGAGCCTACGAGCAGTACTTC
TRBJ1-2 . few TRBV7-6 CASSLGPANYGYTF TGTGCCAGCAGCTTAGGCCCAGCTAACTATGGCTACACCTTC
TRBJ2-7 . . TRBV11-2 CASSLARAYEQYF TGTGCCAGCAGCTTAGCCAGGGCCTACGAGCAGTACTTC
TRBJ2-1 TRBD1 once TRBV5-8 CASSLGAGGYYNEQFF TGTGCCAGCAGCTTGGGGGCAGGGGGATACTACAATGAGCAGTTCTTC
TRBJ2-1 . . TRBV11-2 CASTRGLAEFF TGTGCCAGCACGCGTGGGTTGGCGGAGTTCTTC
TRBJ1-1 . few TRBV7-8 CASSLQTDTEAFF TGTGCCAGCAGCTTGCAGACAGACACTGAAGCTTTCTTT
TRBJ2-2 . few TRBV5-1 CASSLAAGESGELFF TGCGCCAGCAGCTTGGCGGCAGGGGAATCCGGGGAGCTGTTTTTT
TRBJ2-7 . few TRBV6-6 CASGPNEQYF TGTGCCAGCGGGCCTAACGAGCAGTACTTC
TRBJ2-3 . . TRBV6-1 CASSEGLLTKDTQYF TGTGCCAGCAGTGAAGGCCTACTAACAAAGGATACGCAGTATTTT
TRBJ2-1 TRBD2 . TRBV15 CATKREGGEQFF TGTGCCACCAAGCGGGAGGGAGGTGAGCAGTTCTTC
TRBJ2-2 TRBD1 . TRBV29-1 CSVRDRTGDTGELFF TGCAGCGTTCGGGACCGGACAGGGGACACCGGGGAGCTGTTTTTT
TRBJ2-5 TRBD2 . TRBV11-2 CASSFGTSGRETQYF TGTGCCAGCAGCTTTGGGACTAGCGGGAGAGAGACCCAGTACTTC
TRBJ2-5 . . TRBV7-9 CASSLPPRLTQETQYF TGTGCCAGCAGCTTACCCCCCCGGTTAACCCAAGAGACCCAGTACTTC
TRBJ1-1 . . TRBV14 CASSRGRGTEAFF TGTGCCAGCAGCCGCGGACGAGGGACTGAAGCTTTCTTT
TRBJ2-5 TRBD2 . TRBV27 CASSLAGGGETQYF TGTGCCAGCAGCCTCGCGGGGGGTGGAGAGACCCAGTACTTC
TRBJ1-2 . . TRBV6-1 CASREGTDNYGYTF TGTGCCAGCCGGGAGGGGACCGACAACTATGGCTACACCTTC
TRBJ2-7 . . TRBV29-1 CSVATVAYEQYF TGCAGCGTTGCTACGGTGGCCTACGAGCAGTACTTC
TRBJ2-1 TRBD2 once TRBV28 CASSLEAGGPSNEQFF TGTGCCAGCAGTTTAGAAGCGGGAGGGCCCTCGAATGAGCAGTTCTTC